This TCR beta chain was recorded in a study of T cell responses to AZD1222 COVID-19 vaccine. Findings and limits, study-wide: Dominant at 160-218 and 743-854, vaccine-associated CD4 TCRs also spanned spike.

Germline V gene lookup returns CDR1 MDHEN and CDR2 SYDVKM. CDR3 length: 12 amino acids. V was cut by 4 bases and J by 4 bases, with 7 bases left in between. For this clone: Its target is not known.

Here immunoSEQ multiplex PCR was the method, and the copy in TCRdb shows in-frame clones only, minus some. The sample records some 120,000 clones, about four fifths being singletons. The chain links TRBV28 to TRBJ1-2, with D hard to call. This TCR came from an adult in good health. The sample in question was peripheral blood, obtained on day 0 of AZD1222 vaccination. The CDR3 nucleotides read TGTGCCAGCAGTTGGACCCGCTATGGCTACACCTTC. It codes for CASSWTRYGYTF.